This TCR beta chain was identified in a study of cytomegalovirus exposure and HLA in healthy donors. Overall study findings and caveats: As a later analysis showed, a missense DCLRE1C variant was linked to trimming of TCR beta V- and J-genes. In a later analysis, productive TCRs from donors in an Asian-associated ancestry cluster reportedly carried fewer N-insertions than the cohort mean. TCR sequences were mostly rare, though some public TCRs occurred in many donors. TCR beta sequences reportedly predicted the HLA-A and HLA-B alleles of most subjects accurately.

60 Vbeta and 13 Jbeta primers were used in PCR. Profiled with immunoSEQ multiplex PCR; TCRdb holds only in-frame clones, not every one. The sample shows roughly 160,000 clones, 80% of them seen only once. Germline CDR1 and CDR2: MDHEN and SYDVKM. The CDR3 contains 14 residues. V lost 3 bases and J 2 bases, leaving 8 bases between the germline ends. Details on this clone: Antigen specificity is unknown.

Sequenced sample: PBMCs. The V and J genes are TRBV28 and TRBJ1-3, with a weak D call TRBD1 (6 bases). This clonotype originated in a man aged 30 to 45 in good health and CMV-seronegative. This CDR3 reads CASSFAGAGNTIYF. Here the CDR3 DNA reads TGTGCCAGCAGTTTCGCAGGGGCTGGAAACACCATATATTTT.